These T cell receptor beta chains were read from a single sample in a study of human T cells and chemical hapten exposure. One entry per CDR3 protein results from TCRdb running MiXCR on the RACE reads. The table has 62,000 or so distinct CDR3 sequences, 11% seen once. The input for sequencing was whole blood, taken in connection with sensitization to the hapten diphenylcyclopropenone (DPC). These receptors all stem from a woman between 45 and 60 years old with alopecia areata. Some clones in this sample may be carry-over from other donors' samples. Both conserved end residues are part of each CDR3. Each record gives: D gene, clone size, J gene, V gene, CDR3 protein, CDR3 DNA. D genes are given only for firm matches. Only some rows state a clone size, as once, few, many or a class for expanded clones.

D: -
size: -
J: TRBJ2-5
V: TRBV15
CDR3: CATSRSIKTVQETQYF
DNA: TGTGCCACCAGCAGATCCATCAAGACAGTCCAAGAGACCCAGTACTTC

D: -
size: few
J: TRBJ1-5
V: TRBV5-4
CDR3: CASSWGKDQPQHF
DNA: TGTGCCAGCAGCTGGGGGAAAGATCAGCCCCAGCATTTT

D: -
size: -
J: TRBJ1-6
V: TRBV18
CDR3: CASSPGSRNNSPLHF
DNA: TGTGCCAGCTCACCAGGTTCCAGGAATAATTCACCCCTCCACTTT

D: TRBD2
size: -
J: TRBJ2-2
V: TRBV11-3
CDR3: CASSPGGRDTGELFF
DNA: TGTGCCAGCAGCCCCGGAGGGAGGGACACCGGGGAGCTGTTTTTT

D: -
size: few
J: TRBJ2-7
V: TRBV4-2
CDR3: CASSPGTLGYEQYF
DNA: TGTGCCAGCAGCCCCGGGACCTTGGGCTACGAGCAGTACTTC

D: -
size: many
J: TRBJ2-2
V: TRBV5-1
CDR3: CASSLSAGRHGELFF
DNA: TGCGCCAGCAGCTTGTCGGCAGGGAGGCACGGGGAGCTGTTTTTT

D: TRBD1
size: -
J: TRBJ2-2
V: TRBV7-9
CDR3: CASRSRQGNTGELFF
DNA: TGTGCCAGCAGGTCTCGACAGGGGAACACCGGGGAGCTGTTTTTT

D: -
size: -
J: TRBJ2-7
V: TRBV7-2
CDR3: CASTSYGGEQYF
DNA: TGTGCCAGCACCAGCTACGGTGGCGAGCAGTACTTC

D: -
size: -
J: TRBJ2-1
V: TRBV20-1
CDR3: CSAMTFNEQIF
DNA: TGCAGTGCTATGACGTTCAATGAGCAGATCTTC

D: TRBD1
size: many
J: TRBJ2-3
V: TRBV2
CDR3: CASTDGDRGIDTQYF
DNA: TGTGCCAGCACCGACGGGGACAGGGGTATAGATACGCAGTATTTT

D: -
size: -
J: TRBJ2-1
V: TRBV4-1
CDR3: CASSQDSPSSSSSSYNEQFF
DNA: TGCGCCAGCAGCCAAGATAGCCCTAGCAGCTCATCAAGCTCCTACAATGAGCAGTTCTTC

D: TRBD1
size: -
J: TRBJ2-1
V: TRBV28
CDR3: CASSLGTVAEQFF
DNA: TGTGCCAGCAGTTTAGGGACAGTGGCTGAGCAGTTCTTC

D: TRBD2
size: many
J: TRBJ2-1
V: TRBV18
CDR3: CASSPPRTPGRNEQFF
DNA: TGTGCCAGCTCACCCCCCCGGACACCCGGGAGGAATGAGCAGTTCTTC

D: TRBD2
size: many
J: TRBJ2-3
V: TRBV7-2
CDR3: CAGTSGRSADTQYF
DNA: TGTGCCGGTACTAGCGGGAGAAGCGCAGATACGCAGTATTTT

D: -
size: -
J: TRBJ1-2
V: TRBV6-2/TRBV6-3
CDR3: CASSPSTYGYTF
DNA: TGTGCCAGCAGCCCTAGTACATATGGCTACACCTTC

D: -
size: many
J: TRBJ1-5
V: TRBV28
CDR3: CASSLYGGTNQPQHF
DNA: TGTGCCAGCAGTTTGTACGGGGGGACCAATCAGCCCCAGCATTTT

D: TRBD1
size: few
J: TRBJ2-7
V: TRBV7-2
CDR3: CASSNRGTYEQYF
DNA: TGTGCCAGCAGCAACAGGGGAACCTACGAGCAGTACTTC

D: -
size: many
J: TRBJ2-7
V: TRBV20-1
CDR3: CSARGSSYDEQYF
DNA: TGCAGTGCTAGAGGTAGCTCATACGACGAGCAGTACTTC

D: TRBD1
size: many
J: TRBJ1-6
V: TRBV7-9
CDR3: CASSLRDSYNSPLHF
DNA: TGTGCCAGCAGCCTCCGGGACAGCTATAATTCACCCCTCCACTTT

D: -
size: many
J: TRBJ2-7
V: TRBV6-1
CDR3: CASTRTDYEQYF
DNA: TGTGCCAGCACTAGGACAGACTACGAGCAGTACTTC

D: TRBD1
size: -
J: TRBJ2-7
V: TRBV5-4
CDR3: CASSLGQGTSYEQYF
DNA: TGTGCCAGCAGCTTGGGACAGGGGACCTCCTACGAGCAGTACTTC

D: -
size: many
J: TRBJ1-1
V: TRBV20-1
CDR3: CSAKSRAGNTEAFF
DNA: TGCAGTGCTAAATCCAGGGCTGGGAACACTGAAGCTTTCTTT

D: TRBD1
size: many
J: TRBJ1-1
V: TRBV9
CDR3: CASSVALGGAGRDTEAFF
DNA: TGTGCCAGCAGCGTAGCTTTAGGGGGCGCAGGTAGAGACACTGAAGCTTTCTTT

D: -
size: -
J: TRBJ2-3
V: TRBV20-1
CDR3: CSAREGNLPSTDTQYF
DNA: TGCAGTGCTAGAGAGGGGAACCTTCCTAGCACAGATACGCAGTATTTT

D: -
size: many
J: TRBJ1-2
V: TRBV6-2/TRBV6-3
CDR3: CASSNTGRSTF
DNA: TGTGCCAGCAGCAATACAGGGAGAAGCACCTTC

D: -
size: many
J: TRBJ2-7
V: TRBV21-1
CDR3: CASSPNGGPYEQYF
DNA: TGTGCCAGCAGCCCTAACGGCGGACCCTACGAGCAGTACTTC

D: -
size: -
J: TRBJ1-4
V: TRBV10-1
CDR3: CASSEGSVGEKLFF
DNA: TGCGCCAGCAGTGAAGGGTCCGTGGGGGAAAAACTGTTTTTT

D: TRBD1
size: many
J: TRBJ2-7
V: TRBV6-2/TRBV6-3
CDR3: CASSSPDRGIDEQYF
DNA: TGTGCCAGCAGTTCCCCCGACAGGGGAATCGACGAGCAGTACTTC

D: TRBD1
size: few
J: TRBJ2-1
V: TRBV7-3
CDR3: CASSLTGTGNNEQFF
DNA: TGTGCCAGCAGCTTAACCGGGACAGGGAACAATGAGCAGTTCTTC

D: TRBD2
size: many
J: TRBJ2-3
V: TRBV20-1
CDR3: CSAWGSGRTDTQYF
DNA: TGCAGTGCTTGGGGCTCCGGGAGGACAGATACGCAGTATTTT

D: TRBD1
size: -
J: TRBJ1-2
V: TRBV18
CDR3: CASSPSGQGERGYTF
DNA: TGTGCCAGCTCACCATCGGGACAGGGGGAGCGAGGCTACACCTTC

D: TRBD1
size: many
J: TRBJ2-3
V: TRBV18
CDR3: CASSPTGEDTQYF
DNA: TGTGCCAGCTCTCCAACAGGGGAGGATACGCAGTATTTT

D: -
size: -
J: TRBJ2-2
V: TRBV4-3
CDR3: CASSQDRQGPTGELFF
DNA: TGCGCCAGCAGCCAAGATCGGCAGGGGCCCACCGGGGAGCTGTTTTTT

D: -
size: many
J: TRBJ1-1
V: TRBV24-1
CDR3: CATSDLQGKLLNTEAFF
DNA: TGTGCCACCAGTGATTTACAGGGTAAGCTACTGAACACTGAAGCTTTCTTT

D: -
size: many
J: TRBJ1-1
V: TRBV29-1
CDR3: CSVAGQPNTEAFF
DNA: TGCAGCGTGGCCGGACAGCCGAACACTGAAGCTTTCTTT